This TCR beta chain was documented in a study of shared clonotypes between healthy human individuals. The replicate PCRs on unsorted PBMC were given around 280 ng DNA, which is some 32,000 T cell genomes. Assay used: immunoSEQ multiplex PCR; TCRdb lists only in-frame clones, some missing. Of about 480,000 clones listed, 75% to 80% were seen once; the top ten hold under 15%. The donors, all of them Caucasian adults, lived in Nashville, Tennessee. Unsorted samples used roughly 99 million PBMCs for genomic DNA. The sequenced material came from PBMCs. The sequence was obtained from a woman between 40 and 55 years old in good health. Some clones in this sample may be carry-over from other donors' samples.

The CDR3 protein is CASSQAPSFYGYTF. DNA of the CDR3: TGTGCCAGCAGCCAAGCCCCCTCGTTCTATGGCTACACCTTC. The chain carries TRBV14 and TRBJ1-2; D remains unclear. CDR1 and CDR2 from the germline V gene are SGHDN and FVKESK. The V gene lost 1 base and the J gene lost 4 bases, with 10 bases spanning the gap. This CDR3 spans 14 amino acids.